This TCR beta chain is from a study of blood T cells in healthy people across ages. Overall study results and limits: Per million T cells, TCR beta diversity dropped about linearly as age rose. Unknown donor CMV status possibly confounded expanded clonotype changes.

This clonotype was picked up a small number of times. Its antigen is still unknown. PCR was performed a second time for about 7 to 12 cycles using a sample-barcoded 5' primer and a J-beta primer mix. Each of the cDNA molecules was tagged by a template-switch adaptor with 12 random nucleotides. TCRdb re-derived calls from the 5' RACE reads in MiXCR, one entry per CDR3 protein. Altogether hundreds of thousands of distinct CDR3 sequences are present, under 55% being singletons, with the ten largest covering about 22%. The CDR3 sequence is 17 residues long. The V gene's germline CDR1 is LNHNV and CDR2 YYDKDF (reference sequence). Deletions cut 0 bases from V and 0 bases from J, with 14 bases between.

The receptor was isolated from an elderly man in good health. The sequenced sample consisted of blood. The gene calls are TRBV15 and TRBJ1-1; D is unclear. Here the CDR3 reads CATSRDSAVPMNTEAFF. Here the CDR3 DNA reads TGTGCCACCAGCAGAGATAGCGCCGTTCCCATGAACACTGAAGCTTTCTTT.